This T cell receptor (beta chain) is drawn from a study of Tregs in tolerant kidney transplant recipients. The study's findings and limits: Validation in larger populations is needed because few patients were studied.

This CDR3 contains 13 residues. Germline CDR1 reads SNHLY; CDR2 reads FYNNEI. The V and J ends lost 5 bases and 1 base respectively, with 6 bases between them. Unstimulated Tregs (CD4+CD25+CD127-) and CD4+CD25- non-Tregs were sorted from PBMCs. With respect to this clone: What it binds is not known.

Only in-frame clones appear in the TCRdb table, and some are missing; sequencing was by immunoSEQ multiplex PCR. There are tens of thousands of clones in the sample; over 85% occur only once, and 0.46% lies in the top ten. This clonotype was sampled from a human donor who received a combined kidney and bone marrow transplant. This chain links TRBV2 with TRBJ1-5; D is ambiguous. The material was CD4+ T cells from blood, obtained before the transplant. Written as DNA, the CDR3 is TGTGCCAGCAGTCCCTACAGCAATCAGCCCCAGCATTTT. This codes for CASSPYSNQPQHF.